Each of the 26 T cell receptor beta chains below was sequenced from the same sample in a study of cytomegalovirus exposure and HLA in healthy donors. With 60 Vbeta and 13 Jbeta primers, the PCR was carried out. Profiling relied on immunoSEQ multiplex PCR, and the TCRdb table lists in-frame clones only, not all of them. The repertoire holds tens of thousands of clones, with roughly nine tenths as singletons. The sequencing sample was made of PBMCs. The receptors originated from a young man in good health and CMV-seropositive.

The rearrangement joins TRBV6-1 to TRBJ2-2; 11 bases agree with TRBD1. With V trimmed by 4 bases and J by 5 bases, 6 bases remained unmatched. This CDR3 has 16 residues. Germline loops: CDR1 MNHNS, CDR2 SASEGT. The DNA for the CDR3 is TGTGCCAGCAGTGCCCGGACAGGGGGCGAAACCGGGGAGCTGTTTTTT. Translating it yields CASSARTGGETGELFF.

The chain joins TRBV28 to TRBJ1-1; TRBD1 matches at 9 bases. In germline, CDR1 is MDHEN, CDR2 SYDVKM. V lost 3 bases, J lost 7 bases, and 6 bases stayed unmatched. The CDR3 runs to 14 residues. CDR3 DNA: TGTGCCAGCAGTTTCCTCGACAGGGGGATTGAAGCTTTCTTT. Translation gives CASSFLDRGIEAFF.

The V gene is TRBV6-1, the J gene TRBJ2-2; maybe TRBD1 (5 bases). The V gene lost 2 bases and the J gene lost 5 bases, with 12 bases spanning the gap. Germline V lookup: CDR1 MNHNS, CDR2 SASEGT. This CDR3 spans 15 amino acids. The CDR3 nucleotides read TGTGCCAGCAGTGAACAGGGCGTTAGGACCGGGGAGCTGTTTTTT. It is translated as CASSEQGVRTGELFF.

The V and J genes are TRBV28 and TRBJ2-2; D is unclear. The CDR3 loop spans 12 amino acids. V lost 4 bases and J lost 6, with 6 bases in between. CDR1 and CDR2 from the germline V gene are MDHEN and SYDVKM. The CDR3 sequence is CASSSPSGELFF. The CDR3 DNA sequence: TGTGCCAGCAGTTCCCCTTCCGGGGAGCTGTTTTTT. The entire variable domain, with the rest obtained from reference TRBV28 and TRBJ2-2, is as follows: DVKVTQSSRYLVKRTGEKVFLECVQDMDHENMFWYRQDPGLGLRLIYFSYDVKMKEKGDIPEGYSVSREKKERFSLILESASTNQTSMYLCASSSPSGELFFGEGSRLTVL.

V gene TRBV11-3 combines with J gene TRBJ2-1; D unresolved. The length of the CDR3 is 13 residues. V gave up 3 bases and J gave up 3 bases, with 6 bases separating them. Germline CDR1 is SGHNT and CDR2 is YENEEA. The CDR3 spells CASSLAIYNEQFF. The CDR3 nucleotides are TGTGCCAGCAGCTTGGCAATCTACAATGAGCAGTTCTTC.

The rearrangement joins TRBV28 to TRBJ2-5; 9 bases line up with TRBD1. CDR1 and CDR2 (germline): MDHEN, SYDVKM. The CDR3 is 13 amino acids. The V segment lost 7 bases and the J segment 4 bases; nucleotides outside the gene matches: 4. The DNA of the CDR3 is TGTGCCAGCATGGGACAGGGACGAGAGACCCAGTACTTC. Protein sequence: CASMGQGRETQYF.

The CDR3 loop is CASSSEMNNEQFF. The CDR3, as DNA: TGTGCCAGCAGTTCTGAGATGAACAATGAGCAGTTCTTC. This chain links TRBV11-2 with TRBJ2-1; D not certain. Germline loops: CDR1 SGHAT, CDR2 FQNNGV. The CDR3 consists of 13 residues. With 6 bases removed from V and 5 bases from J, the gap between germline ends came to 11 bases.

The chain employs TRBV9 and TRBJ2-1; 16 positions agree with TRBD2. This CDR3 has 16 residues. Germline CDR1 SGDLS, CDR2 YYNGEE. V was clipped by 2 bases and J by 12 bases; unmatched bases: 8. CDR3 nucleotide sequence: TGTGCCAGCAGCGTCTCCGGGACTAGCGGGAGGGATCGGCAGTTCTTC. As protein: CASSVSGTSGRDRQFF.

DNA for the CDR3: TGTGCCAGCAGCTTAGTTTCTGGCAGGGATAACACCGGGGAGCTGTTTTTT. Translating it yields CASSLVSGRDNTGELFF. This sequence joins TRBV7-9 and TRBJ2-2, with D maybe TRBD1 (5 bases). The germline V and J ends were trimmed by 1 base and 2 bases, with 14 bases remaining between them. Germline CDR1 is SEHNR and CDR2 is FQNEAQ (reference sequence). The CDR3 length is 17 residues.

V gene TRBV5-1 combines with J gene TRBJ2-3; D is possibly TRBD1 (6 bases). This CDR3 region has 14 residues. V was clipped by 1 base and J by 2 bases, with 8 bases between them. The germline CDR1 and CDR2 sequences are SGHRS and YFSETQ. This chain's CDR3 is CASSLQGTTDTQYF. CDR3 in DNA: TGCGCCAGCAGCTTGCAGGGGACCACAGATACGCAGTATTTT.

This clone showed up just a few times. The rearrangement links TRBV10-1 to TRBJ2-7; tentatively, D is TRBD1 (6 bases). V was pared by 5 bases and J by 3 bases, with 8 bases between. CDR1 WNHNN and CDR2 SYGVQD come from the germline V gene (reference sequence). The CDR3 runs 12 residues. The CDR3 sequence is CASSPTGYEQYF. The CDR3 DNA reads TGCGCCAGCAGTCCGACAGGCTACGAGCAGTACTTC.

The chain joins TRBV27 to TRBJ2-7; tentative D call: TRBD2 (6 bases). CDR1 and CDR2 (germline): MNHEY, SMNVEV (reference sequence). There are 15 residues in the CDR3. V shed 6 bases and J shed 2 bases, with 17 bases lying between them. CDR3 coding DNA: TGTGCCAGCAGGGCGATTCGGGAGAGCACCTACGAGCAGTACTTC. This encodes CASRAIRESTYEQYF.

V gene TRBV6-6 combines with J gene TRBJ1-5, with 7 bases aligning to TRBD1. This CDR3 spans 15 amino acids. V trimming: 2 bases; J trimming: 5 bases; junction bases outside the gene matches: 6. Germline CDR1 MNHNY, CDR2 SVGAGI (reference sequence). CDR3 sequence: CASSYSRGSDQPQHF. CDR3 DNA sequence: TGTGCCAGCAGTTACAGCAGGGGGTCGGATCAGCCCCAGCATTTT.

The chain has TRBV4-1 and TRBJ1-2, with D tentatively TRBD1 (6 bases). CDR1 is MGHRA, CDR2 YSYEKL, per germline. The CDR3 covers 15 residues. The V gene lost 6 bases and the J gene lost 1 base, with 15 bases spanning the gap. The CDR3, as DNA: TGCGCCAGCAGTTCTGGACAGAGTTATAACTATGGCTACACCTTC. Its translation: CASSSGQSYNYGYTF.

V is TRBV5-1 and J is TRBJ2-2, with 8 nucleotides matching TRBD2. Looked up from germline, CDR1 is SGHRS and CDR2 is YFSETQ. Trimming removed 1 base from V and 0 bases from J; junction bases left unmatched: 5. CDR3 length equals 17 residues. CDR3: CASSLPSGRANTGELFF. CDR3 DNA: TGCGCCAGCAGCTTGCCGAGCGGGAGAGCGAACACCGGGGAGCTGTTTTTT.

The J gene is TRBJ1-5, the V gene TRBV6-5, with D hard to call. The CDR3 totals 13 residues. Germline V gene data show CDR1 as MNHEY and CDR2 as SVGAGI. Trimming took 6 bases from V and 9 from J, leaving 15 bases between them. In nucleotides, the CDR3 is TGTGCCAGCAGCTGGGCCCGAATGACGCCCCAGCATTTT. Its translation: CASSWARMTPQHF.

V is TRBV29-1 and J is TRBJ2-7, with D tentatively TRBD2 (6 bases). Germline loops: CDR1 SQVTM, CDR2 ANQGSEA. The CDR3 covers 14 residues. V lost 4 bases and J lost 7, with 20 bases in between. The CDR3 DNA follows: TGCAGCGTTGGGGCAGGGAGGCCCGTCCGGGAGCAGTACTTC. This gives the protein CSVGAGRPVREQYF.

The V gene is TRBV29-1, the J gene TRBJ2-1; TRBD2 aligns across 8 bases. Germline V gives CDR1 SQVTM, CDR2 ANQGSEA. V dropped 4 bases and J dropped 9; count of bases not matched to a gene: 17. CDR3 length equals 16 residues. CDR3 amino acids: CSVVIRLAGATGEQFF. For the CDR3, the DNA is TGCAGCGTTGTCATCCGCCTAGCGGGCGCGACGGGTGAGCAGTTCTTC.

V is TRBV5-6 and J is TRBJ2-3, with D perhaps matching TRBD2 (5 bases). Germline V lookup: CDR1 SGHDT, CDR2 YYEEEE. The CDR3 covers 15 residues. V lost 1 base to trimming and J lost 1 base, with 10 bases between them. CDR3 amino acids: CASSLRGSRTDTQYF. The CDR3 DNA reads as TGTGCCAGCAGCTTGCGAGGGTCTCGCACAGATACGCAGTATTTT.

This sequence joins TRBV10-3 and TRBJ1-5; weak D call: TRBD1 (5 bases). V dropped 2 bases and J dropped 0 bases, with 8 bases sitting between them. The V gene's germline CDR1 is ENHRY and CDR2 SYGVKD. CDR3 length: 15 residues. CDR3 amino acids: CAISERGFSNQPQHF. The CDR3 nucleotides read TGTGCCATCAGTGAGAGGGGATTTAGCAATCAGCCCCAGCATTTT.

V is TRBV5-1 and J is TRBJ2-5, with TRBD2 matching 12 bases. CDR3 length equals 16 residues. Germline loops: CDR1 SGHRS, CDR2 YFSETQ. Losses at the gene ends were 2 bases for V and 2 bases for J; bases not matched to a gene: 4. The CDR3 bases are TGCGCCAGCAGCTTTAGGCTAGCGGGAGGGCAAGAGACCCAGTACTTC. Its protein is CASSFRLAGGQETQYF.

The V call is TRBV14, the J call TRBJ2-5; the D gene is possibly TRBD2 (7 bases). Germline loops: CDR1 SGHDN, CDR2 FVKESK. The CDR3 extends over 16 amino acids. V lost 4 bases and J lost 5, with 20 bases in between. As DNA, the CDR3 is TGTGCCAGCAGCCTGAGGAGCGGGACACACTGGGAGACCCAGTACTTC. Translating it yields CASSLRSGTHWETQYF.

The V gene is TRBV7-9, the J gene TRBJ2-3; D is perhaps TRBD2 (7 bases). V lost 10 bases to trimming and J lost 2 bases, with 10 bases between them. Per the germline V gene, CDR1 is SEHNR and CDR2 is FQNEAQ (reference sequence). This CDR3 has 12 amino acids. The CDR3 region is CAIGGVTDTQYF. CDR3 DNA: TGTGCCATAGGGGGGGTCACAGATACGCAGTATTTT.

J is TRBJ2-5 and V is TRBV9, with 9 bases aligning to TRBD2. Germline values: CDR1 SGDLS, CDR2 YYNGEE. The ends lost 1 base at V and 3 bases at J; junction bases unmatched: 7. The CDR3 has 16 residues. DNA of the CDR3: TGTGCCAGCAGCGTAAAGGCGGGAGGGGGCGAAGAGACCCAGTACTTC. It yields the protein CASSVKAGGGEETQYF.

This chain connects TRBV18 to TRBJ1-2; D remains unclear. V dropped 0 bases and J dropped 5 bases, with 10 bases sitting between them. CDR1 and CDR2 (germline): KGHSH, LQKENI. The CDR3 covers 14 residues. The CDR3 loop is CASSPPSRGYGYTF. The CDR3 region has the DNA TGTGCCAGCTCACCACCGAGCCGAGGGTATGGCTACACCTTC.

The V gene is TRBV15, the J gene TRBJ2-7, with a weak D call TRBD1 (5 bases). Looked up from germline, CDR1 is LNHNV and CDR2 is YYDKDF (reference sequence). V was clipped by 5 bases and J by 2 bases, with 13 bases between them. The CDR3 runs 14 residues. As DNA, the CDR3 is TGTGCCACCAGCGGTAGACGGACAACCTACGAGCAGTACTTC. It codes for CATSGRRTTYEQYF.